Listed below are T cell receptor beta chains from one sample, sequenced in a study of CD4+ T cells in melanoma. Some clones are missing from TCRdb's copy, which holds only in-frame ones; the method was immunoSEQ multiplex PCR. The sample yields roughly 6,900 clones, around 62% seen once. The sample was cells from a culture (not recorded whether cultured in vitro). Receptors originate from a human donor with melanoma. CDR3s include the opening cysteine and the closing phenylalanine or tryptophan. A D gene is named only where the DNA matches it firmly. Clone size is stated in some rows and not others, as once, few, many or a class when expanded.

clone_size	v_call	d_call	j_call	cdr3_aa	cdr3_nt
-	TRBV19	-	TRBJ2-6	CASSIAAISGANVLTF	TGTGCCAGTAGTATAGCAGCGATCTCTGGGGCCAACGTCCTGACTTTC
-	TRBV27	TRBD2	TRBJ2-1	CASSSSSGGGYNEQFF	TGTGCCAGCAGTTCTTCTAGCGGGGGAGGTTACAATGAGCAGTTCTTC
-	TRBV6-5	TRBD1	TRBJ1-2	CASSLRTGGNYGYTF	TGTGCCAGCAGTTTAAGGACAGGGGGCAACTATGGCTACACCTTC
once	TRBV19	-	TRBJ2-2	CASSWGAGELFF	TGTGCCAGTAGTTGGGGGGCCGGGGAGCTGTTTTTT
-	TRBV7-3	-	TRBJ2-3	CASSFLGGNTDTQYF	TGTGCCAGCAGCTTCTTAGGCGGTAACACAGATACGCAGTATTTT
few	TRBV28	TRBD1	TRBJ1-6	CASSAGDRYNSPLHF	TGTGCCAGCAGTGCTGGGGACAGGTATAATTCACCCCTCCACTTT
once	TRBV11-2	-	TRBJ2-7	CASSLGGGEQYF	TGTGCCAGCAGCTTGGGAGGAGGGGAGCAGTACTTC
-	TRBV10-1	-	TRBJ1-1	CATPPGGVQNTEAFF	TGCGCCACCCCCCCCGGAGGGGTCCAGAACACTGAAGCTTTCTTT
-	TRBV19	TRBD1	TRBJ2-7	CASSAEYRDRGLEQYF	TGTGCCAGTAGTGCAGAATACCGGGACAGGGGCCTCGAGCAGTACTTC
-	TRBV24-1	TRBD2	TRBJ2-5	CATSVGVAGAKQETQYF	TGTGCCACCAGTGTGGGGGTAGCGGGGGCGAAACAAGAGACCCAGTACTTC
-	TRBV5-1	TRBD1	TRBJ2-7	CASRYRDSYEQYF	TGCGCCAGCAGGTACCGGGACAGCTACGAGCAGTACTTC
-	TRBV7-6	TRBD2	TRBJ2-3	CASSLGGLAGINPGDTQYF	TGTGCCAGCAGCTTAGGGGGGCTAGCGGGTATAAACCCCGGAGATACGCAGTATTTT
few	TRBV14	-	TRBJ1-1	CASSQDRVRYTEAFF	TGTGCCAGCAGCCAAGACCGGGTAAGGTACACTGAAGCTTTCTTT
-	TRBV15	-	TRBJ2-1	CATSRDDFSRSYNEQFF	TGTGCCACCAGCAGAGATGACTTCTCCCGGTCCTACAATGAGCAGTTCTTC
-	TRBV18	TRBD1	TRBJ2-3	CASSPSTGGAGTDTQYF	TGTGCCAGCTCACCATCGACAGGGGGCGCGGGCACAGATACGCAGTATTTT
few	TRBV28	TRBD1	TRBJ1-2	CASSSGQLYGYTF	TGTGCCAGCAGTTCGGGACAGTTGTATGGCTACACCTTC
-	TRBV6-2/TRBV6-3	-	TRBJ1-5	CASSSMTGSRAFNQPQHF	TGTGCCAGCAGTTCGATGACAGGTTCAAGGGCATTTAATCAGCCCCAGCATTTT
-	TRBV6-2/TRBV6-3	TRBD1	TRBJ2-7	CASSYPSPGQGAVSSYEQYF	TGTGCCAGCAGTTACCCGAGCCCGGGACAGGGCGCTGTAAGCTCCTACGAGCAGTACTTC
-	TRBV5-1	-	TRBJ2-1	CASSLVVAGGTGAQFF	TGCGCCAGCAGCTTGGTGGTCGCGGGGGGTACAGGGGCGCAGTTCTTC
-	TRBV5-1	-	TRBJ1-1	CASSLGHNTEAFF	TGCGCCAGCAGCTTGGGTCACAACACTGAAGCTTTCTTT
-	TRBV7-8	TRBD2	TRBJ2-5	CASALASGDQETQYF	TGTGCCAGCGCCTTGGCTAGCGGGGACCAAGAGACCCAGTACTTC
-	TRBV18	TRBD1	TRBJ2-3	CASSKGQGTDTQYF	TGTGCCAGCTCAAAAGGACAGGGCACAGATACGCAGTATTTT
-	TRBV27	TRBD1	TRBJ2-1	CASSSYRTGWAYNEQFF	TGTGCCAGCAGTTCTTACCGGACAGGGTGGGCCTACAATGAGCAGTTCTTC
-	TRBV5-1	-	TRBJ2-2	CASSLGNTGELFF	TGCGCCAGCAGCCTTGGAAACACCGGGGAGCTGTTTTTT
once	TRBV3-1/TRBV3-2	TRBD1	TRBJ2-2	CASSQVQGAVSNTGELFF	TGTGCCAGCAGCCAAGTTCAGGGGGCTGTGTCGAACACCGGGGAGCTGTTTTTT
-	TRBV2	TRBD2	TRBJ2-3	CASSVETKRGGRDTQYF	TGTGCCAGCAGTGTTGAAACGAAGCGGGGGGGCCGTGATACGCAGTATTTT
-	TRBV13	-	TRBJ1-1	CASSLLGGRGSEAFF	TGTGCCAGCAGCTTATTGGGCGGTCGGGGGAGTGAAGCTTTCTTT